The 2 T cell receptor beta chains presented below share a single source sample, sequenced in a study of blood T cell repertoires in COVID-19 (dated by TCRdb to between 2020 and 2021). Library preparation used the immunoSEQ multiplex PCR assay. TCRdb stores this immuneACCESS table with in-frame sequences only. Part of the clones is absent; in the studies checked, under half of the shortfall reflects unresolved V genes, and no reason is known for the rest. This sample has 60,000 to 100,000 clones in its table, and 70% to 90% of those were observed once. The ten biggest clones cover approximately 4.5% of the sample. Sequenced material: peripheral blood. The source is a man between 50 and 59 years old with active COVID-19.

This chain connects TRBV6-1 to TRBJ2-3; D is unclear. Looked up from germline, CDR1 is MNHNS and CDR2 is SASEGT. V dropped 1 base and J dropped 1 base, with 9 bases sitting between them. The CDR3 extends over 15 amino acids. The chain's CDR3 is CASSEVGRRTDTQYF. CDR3 DNA sequence: TGTGCCAGCAGTGAAGTGGGCCGGCGCACAGATACGCAGTATTTT.

CDR3 sequence: CASSDGTGRLSEAFF. CDR3 DNA: TGTGCCAGCAGTGACGGGACAGGGCGGCTTTCTGAAGCTTTCTTT. The chain employs TRBV6-1 and TRBJ1-1; 9 bases agree with TRBD1. V was clipped by 3 bases and J by 6 bases; unmatched bases: 8. Germline-derived CDR1 and CDR2 are MNHNS and SASEGT. The CDR3 is made up of 15 amino acids.